Each of the 4 T cell receptor beta chains below was sequenced from the same sample in a study of T-cell reconstitution after alpha-beta-depleted transplantation in children. Preparation of the TCRbeta library used unique molecular identifiers. Each CDR3 protein gets one entry after TCRdb re-called the PCR reads with MiXCR. The table lists about 610,000 distinct CDR3 sequences, over 9.5% of them singletons. The sample here was PBMCs from the stem cell graft donor, taken from the stem cell graft. Source of these receptors: a human donor who donated a stem cell graft to a child with acute myeloid leukemia.

This clonotype appeared once. The chain combines TRBV29-1 with TRBJ1-1; a weak D match, TRBD1 (5 bases). The length of the CDR3 is 13 residues. V dropped 6 bases and J dropped 6 bases, with 17 bases sitting between them. Germline V gene sequence: CDR1 SQVTM, CDR2 ANQGSEA. The CDR3 is CSVAREGRSEAFF. The CDR3 coding sequence is TGCAGCGTGGCCAGGGAGGGGAGATCTGAAGCTTTCTTT.

This clonotype occurred once. A much larger clone is a single base away; this may be a read error. The rearrangement links TRBV30 to TRBJ2-6; the D call may be TRBD1 or TRBD2 (6 bases each). This CDR3 region has 18 residues. Germline V gene sequence: CDR1 GTSNPN, CDR2 SVGIG (reference sequence). As DNA, the CDR3 is TGTGCCTGGAGTCGTATAGGGGGGTCTCTATCTGGGGCCAACTTCCTGACTTTC. Amino acids: CAWSRIGGSLSGANFLTF.

The chain links TRBV5-1 to TRBJ2-5; D gene ambiguous. Trimming removed 0 bases from V and 5 bases from J, with 14 bases in between. Per germline, CDR1 SGHRS and CDR2 YFSETQ. The CDR3 is made up of 15 amino acids. The CDR3 region is CASSLEGLKQETQYF. In DNA, the CDR3 is TGCGCCAGCAGCTTGGAGGGCCTTAAACAGGAGACCCAGTACTTC. The entire variable domain, with the rest obtained from reference TRBV5-1 and TRBJ2-5, is as follows: KAGVTQTPRYLIKTRGQQVTLSCSPISGHRSVSWYQQTPGQGLQFLFEYFSETQRNKGNFPGRFSGRQFSNSRSEMNVSTLELGDSALYLCASSLEGLKQETQYFGPGTRLLVL.

Here the CDR3 reads CASSTTGGSSGNTIYF. In DNA form, the CDR3 reads TGTGCCAGCAGTACGACAGGGGGATCCTCTGGAAACACCATATATTTT. The chain is built from TRBV6-5 and TRBJ1-3; 9 positions agree with TRBD1. In germline, CDR1 is MNHEY, CDR2 SVGAGI. The V segment lost 5 bases and the J segment 0 bases; nucleotides outside the gene matches: 5. CDR3 length equals 16 residues.